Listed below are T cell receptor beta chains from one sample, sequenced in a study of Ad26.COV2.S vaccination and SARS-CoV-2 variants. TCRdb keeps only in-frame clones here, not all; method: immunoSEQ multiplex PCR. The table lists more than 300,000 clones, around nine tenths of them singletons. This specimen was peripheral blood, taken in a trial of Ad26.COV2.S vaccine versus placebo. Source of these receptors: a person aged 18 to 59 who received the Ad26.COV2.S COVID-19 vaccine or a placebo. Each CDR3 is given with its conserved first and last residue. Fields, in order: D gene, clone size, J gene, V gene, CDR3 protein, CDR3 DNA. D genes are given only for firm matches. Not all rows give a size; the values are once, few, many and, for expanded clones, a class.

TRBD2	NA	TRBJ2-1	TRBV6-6	CASSPLTGGPGRNEQFF	TGTGCCAGCAGTCCCCTTACGGGAGGGCCTGGGAGGAATGAGCAGTTCTTC
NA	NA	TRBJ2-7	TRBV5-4	CASSLGQAVSYEQYF	TGTGCCAGCAGCTTGGGACAGGCGGTATCCTACGAGCAGTACTTC
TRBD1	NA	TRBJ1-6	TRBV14	CASSSDRGSGSPLHF	TGTGCCAGCAGCTCGGACAGGGGTTCAGGTTCACCCCTCCACTTT
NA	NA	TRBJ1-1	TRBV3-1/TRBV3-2	CASSHTTGQSGAFF	TGTGCCAGCAGCCACACTACCGGACAGTCCGGAGCTTTCTTT
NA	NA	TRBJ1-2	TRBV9	CASSSLLGGAGGYTF	TGTGCCAGCAGCTCTCTCCTGGGCGGGGCAGGTGGCTACACCTTC
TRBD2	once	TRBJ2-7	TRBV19	CASSTGLAGASYEQYF	TGTGCCAGTAGTACGGGACTAGCGGGAGCCTCCTACGAGCAGTACTTC
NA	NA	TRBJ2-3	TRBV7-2	CASSLSGLSKYF	TGTGCCAGCAGCTTATCGGGCCTTAGTAAGTATTTT
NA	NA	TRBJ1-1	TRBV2	CASSTRGSHAEAFF	TGTGCCAGCAGTACTAGGGGGAGCCACGCTGAAGCTTTCTTT
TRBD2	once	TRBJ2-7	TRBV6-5	CASSYSGGPDYEQYF	TGTGCCAGCAGTTATAGCGGGGGCCCTGACTACGAGCAGTACTTC
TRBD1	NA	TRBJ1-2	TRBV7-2	CASSRDRVLYGYTF	TGTGCCAGCAGCCGCGACAGGGTTCTCTATGGCTACACCTTC
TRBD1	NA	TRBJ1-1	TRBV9	CASSYEHTGAEAFF	TGTGCCAGCAGCTACGAGCATACAGGGGCTGAAGCTTTCTTT
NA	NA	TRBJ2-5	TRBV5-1	CASSLGDGAAETQYF	TGCGCCAGCAGCTTGGGGGATGGGGCGGCGGAGACCCAGTACTTC
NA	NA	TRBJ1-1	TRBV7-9	CASSPSNTEAFF	TGTGCCAGCAGCCCAAGCAACACTGAAGCTTTCTTT
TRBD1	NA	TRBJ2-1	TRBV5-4	CASSFRQGAYNEQFF	TGTGCCAGCAGCTTTAGGCAGGGGGCCTACAATGAGCAGTTCTTC
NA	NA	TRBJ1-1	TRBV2	CASSEVGFGTEAFF	TGTGCCAGCAGTGAAGTCGGTTTTGGCACTGAAGCTTTCTTT
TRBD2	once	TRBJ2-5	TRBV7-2	CASSPLPGIAGVQETQYF	TGTGCCAGCAGCCCACTCCCCGGGATAGCGGGAGTCCAAGAGACCCAGTACTTC
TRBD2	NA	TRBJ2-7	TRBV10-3	CAISELAGVVYEQYF	TGTGCCATCAGTGAGCTAGCGGGAGTTGTCTACGAGCAGTACTTC
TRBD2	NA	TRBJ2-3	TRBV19	CASTLAGSSTDTQYF	TGTGCCAGTACCCTAGCGGGATCTAGCACAGATACGCAGTATTTT
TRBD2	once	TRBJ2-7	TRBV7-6	CASSSDGAGEVYEQYF	TGTGCCAGCAGCTCCGACGGGGCGGGGGAGGTCTACGAGCAGTACTTC
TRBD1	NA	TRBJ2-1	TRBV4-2	CASSPNRGWDEQFF	TGTGCCAGCAGCCCCAACAGGGGCTGGGACGAGCAGTTCTTC
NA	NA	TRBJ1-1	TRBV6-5	CASSYSGQTNTEAFF	TGTGCCAGCAGTTACTCTGGGCAGACAAACACTGAAGCTTTCTTT
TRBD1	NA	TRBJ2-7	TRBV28	CASTQPGQGAYEQYF	TGTGCCAGCACCCAACCAGGGCAGGGGGCGTACGAGCAGTACTTC